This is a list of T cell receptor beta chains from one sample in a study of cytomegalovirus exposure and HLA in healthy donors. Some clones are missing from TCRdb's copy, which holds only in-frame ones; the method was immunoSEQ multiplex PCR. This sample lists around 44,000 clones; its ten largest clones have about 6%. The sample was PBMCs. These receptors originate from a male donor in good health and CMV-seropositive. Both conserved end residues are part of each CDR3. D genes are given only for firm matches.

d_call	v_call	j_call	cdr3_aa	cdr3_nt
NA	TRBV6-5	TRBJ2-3	CASWGGGVDTQYF	TGTGCCAGCTGGGGCGGGGGCGTAGATACGCAGTATTTT
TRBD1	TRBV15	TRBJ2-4	CATSRAGGLSKNIQYF	TGTGCCACCAGCAGAGCAGGGGGCTTATCCAAAAACATTCAGTACTTC
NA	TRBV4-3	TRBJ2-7	CASSQLPFYEQYF	TGCGCCAGCAGCCAGCTACCTTTCTACGAGCAGTACTTC
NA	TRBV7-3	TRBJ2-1	CASSRDFPSYNEQFF	TGTGCCAGCAGCCGGGACTTCCCGTCCTACAATGAGCAGTTCTTC
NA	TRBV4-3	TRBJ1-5	CASSQGAGGNQPQHF	TGCGCCAGCAGCCAAGGGGCAGGGGGCAATCAGCCCCAGCATTTT
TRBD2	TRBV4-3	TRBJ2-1	CASSQGAGGSYEQFF	TGCGCCAGCAGCCAAGGAGCGGGGGGGTCGTATGAGCAGTTCTTC
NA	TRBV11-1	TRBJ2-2	CASSPDRRFGGELFF	TGTGCCAGCAGCCCCGACAGACGATTCGGTGGGGAGCTGTTTTTT
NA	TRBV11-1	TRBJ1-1	CASSLGTAVNTEAFF	TGTGCCAGCAGCTTAGGGACAGCCGTGAACACTGAAGCTTTCTTT
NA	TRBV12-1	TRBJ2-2	CASSFGVCSAGELFF	TGTGCCAGCAGCTTTGGCGTTTGTTCGGCCGGGGAGCTGTTTTTT
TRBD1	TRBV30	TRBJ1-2	CAWSRQGFGGYTF	TGTGCCTGGAGCCGACAGGGGTTCGGTGGCTACACCTTC
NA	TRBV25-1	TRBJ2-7	CASSEGGARTYEQYF	TGTGCCAGCAGTGAAGGAGGGGCCCGAACCTACGAGCAGTACTTC
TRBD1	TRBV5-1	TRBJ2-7	CASSSGQDSTEQYF	TGCGCCAGCAGCTCGGGACAGGACTCCACCGAGCAGTACTTC
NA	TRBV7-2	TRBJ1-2	CASSPAGGRGYTF	TGTGCCAGCAGCCCAGCTGGGGGGAGGGGCTACACCTTC
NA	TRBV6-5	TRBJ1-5	CATSGGLSNQPQHF	TGTGCCACATCCGGGGGTCTTAGCAATCAGCCCCAGCATTTT
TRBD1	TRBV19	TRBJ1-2	CASSAGQTFGYTF	TGTGCCAGTAGCGCGGGACAGACGTTTGGCTACACCTTC
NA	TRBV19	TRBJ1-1	CASSIGGGIGEAFF	TGTGCCAGTAGTATAGGGGGAGGGATCGGTGAAGCTTTCTTT
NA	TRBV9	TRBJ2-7	CASSAHSSATYEQYF	TGTGCCAGCAGCGCCCACTCTAGCGCTACCTACGAGCAGTACTTC
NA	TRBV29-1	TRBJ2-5	CSVPTADF	TGCAGCGTTCCGACAGCCGACTTC
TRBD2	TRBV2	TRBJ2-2	CASSSGGATGELFF	TGTGCCAGCAGTAGCGGGGGGGCCACCGGGGAGCTGTTTTTT
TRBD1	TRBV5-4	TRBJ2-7	CASSLDRGHEQYF	TGTGCCAGCAGCCTGGACAGGGGCCACGAGCAGTACTTC
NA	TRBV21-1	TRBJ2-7	CASSKVRRLAGGRLNEQYF	TGTGCCAGCAGCAAAGTGAGGAGACTAGCGGGGGGGCGCCTTAACGAGCAGTACTTC
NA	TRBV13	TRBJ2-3	CASSLLRADTQYF	TGTGCCAGCAGCCTTCTCCGGGCAGATACGCAGTATTTT
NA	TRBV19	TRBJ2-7	CASSMKGVPQYEQYF	TGTGCCAGTAGTATGAAAGGAGTGCCCCAGTACGAGCAGTACTTC
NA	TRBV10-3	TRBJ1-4	CAISESSGNEKLFF	TGTGCCATCAGTGAGTCATCCGGGAATGAAAAACTGTTTTTT
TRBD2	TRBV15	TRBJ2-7	CATSRDLPGLGHYEQYF	TGTGCCACCAGCAGAGATCTTCCGGGACTAGGGCACTACGAGCAGTACTTC
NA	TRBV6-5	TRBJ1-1	CASAQQDSTEAFF	TGTGCCAGCGCACAACAGGATTCCACTGAAGCTTTCTTT
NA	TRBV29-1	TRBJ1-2	CSVGAESGYTF	TGCAGCGTTGGGGCAGAATCTGGCTACACCTTC
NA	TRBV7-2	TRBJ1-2	CASSLADRMYGYTF	TGTGCCAGCAGCTTAGCCGACAGGATGTATGGCTACACCTTC
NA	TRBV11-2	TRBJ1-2	CASSYYRGGYGYTF	TGTGCCAGCAGCTACTACCGCGGAGGGTATGGCTACACCTTC
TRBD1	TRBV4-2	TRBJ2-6	CASSQEGDHGQGDSGANVLTF	TGTGCCAGCAGCCAAGAAGGGGATCACGGACAGGGTGACTCTGGGGCCAACGTCCTGACTTTC
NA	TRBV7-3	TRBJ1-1	CASSLGGAFF	TGTGCCAGCAGCTTAGGAGGAGCTTTCTTT
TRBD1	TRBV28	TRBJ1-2	CASSSPGGNYGYTF	TGTGCCAGCAGTTCGCCAGGGGGAAACTATGGCTACACCTTC
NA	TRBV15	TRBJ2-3	CATSADLATSTDTQYF	TGTGCCACCAGCGCCGACCTAGCGACTAGCACAGATACGCAGTATTTT
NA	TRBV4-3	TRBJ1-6	CASSQEGLGAVINSPLHF	TGCGCCAGCAGCCAAGAGGGACTTGGCGCAGTAATCAATTCACCCCTCCACTTT
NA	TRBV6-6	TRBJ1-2	CASSYRGYGYTF	TGTGCCAGCAGTTACAGGGGGTATGGCTACACCTTC
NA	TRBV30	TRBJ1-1	CAWRRGSLTEAFF	TGTGCCTGGAGGAGGGGGAGTCTCACTGAAGCTTTCTTT
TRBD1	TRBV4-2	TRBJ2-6	CASSPRDSASGANVLTF	TGTGCCAGCAGCCCTCGGGACAGTGCCTCTGGGGCCAACGTCCTGACTTTC
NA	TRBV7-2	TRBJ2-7	CASRDAGGPLLTYEQYF	TGTGCCAGCAGGGATGCGGGTGGGCCACTTCTGACCTACGAGCAGTACTTC
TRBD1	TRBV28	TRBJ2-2	CASRLQGAFGGELFF	TGTGCCAGCAGATTACAGGGGGCTTTCGGCGGGGAGCTGTTTTTT
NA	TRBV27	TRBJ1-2	CASSLIPVPNYGYTF	TGTGCCAGCAGTTTAATCCCGGTACCTAACTATGGCTACACCTTC
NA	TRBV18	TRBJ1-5	CASSLDRLNQPQHF	TGTGCCAGCTCATTGGACAGACTCAATCAGCCCCAGCATTTT
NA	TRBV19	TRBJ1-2	CASRPDTAYGYTF	TGTGCCAGTAGACCCGACACAGCCTATGGCTACACCTTC
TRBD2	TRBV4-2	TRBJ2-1	CASSPRVPAGGLYEQFF	TGTGCCAGCAGCCCCCGTGTGCCAGCGGGGGGTCTCTATGAGCAGTTCTTC
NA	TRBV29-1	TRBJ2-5	CSVGGGETQYF	TGCAGCGTTGGGGGGGGCGAGACCCAGTACTTC
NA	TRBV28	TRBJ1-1	CASNTLLSGRTEAFF	TGTGCCAGCAACACACTGCTCAGCGGGCGCACTGAAGCTTTCTTT
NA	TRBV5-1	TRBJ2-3	CASSPDSRGSTDTQYF	TGCGCCAGCAGCCCAGATTCTAGAGGGAGCACAGATACGCAGTATTTT
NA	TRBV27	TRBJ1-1	CASSLSGGLVTEAFF	TGTGCCAGCAGTTTATCCGGGGGGCTAGTGACTGAAGCTTTCTTT